This section outlines one TCR beta chain sequence together with its context. What it recognizes is unknown. This sample was taken from a study of OX40 agonist ivuxolimab in advanced cancers. General observations from the study: Expanded clones belonging to CD8+ T cells outnumbered, on average, those of CD4+.

TCRdb keeps only in-frame clones here, not all; method: immunoSEQ multiplex PCR. The table includes 5,000 to 7,500 clones, more than 75% detected once. The specimen comprised CD4+ or CD8+ T cells sorted from blood, sampled in a trial of the OX40 agonist ivuxolimab. This TCR derives from an adult with an advanced solid tumor such as melanoma, head and neck, liver or kidney cancer.

This chain's CDR3 is CASSFTRTGYDGYTF. In DNA form, the CDR3 reads TGTGCCAGCAGTTTCACCCGGACTGGCTATGATGGCTACACCTTC. V usage is TRBV27 and J usage is TRBJ1-2; D remains unclear. CDR1 and CDR2 (germline): MNHEY, SMNVEV (reference sequence). The CDR3 totals 15 residues. The V end lost 3 bases, the J end lost 6 bases, and 17 bases lay between the germline ends.